What follows are 10 T cell receptor beta chains derived from one specimen sequenced in a study of shared clonotypes between healthy human individuals. This table comes from immunoSEQ multiplex PCR, and its TCRdb copy is limited to in-frame clones, with some not included. The sample includes just over 2,000,000 clones, about 95% seen only once; the top ten take roughly 1%. Naive CD8 cells lacked CD45RO and underwent positive selection for CCR7, leaving out terminally differentiated effector memory CD45RA+ cells. Sequenced material: naive CD8+ T cells sorted from blood. These receptors all come from a man between 18 and 35 years old in good health.

The chain uses TRBV11-2 and TRBJ1-1, with no clear D. In germline, CDR1 is SGHAT, CDR2 FQNNGV. V lost 3 bases to trimming and J lost 5 bases, with 7 bases between them. The CDR3 totals 12 residues. As DNA, the CDR3 is TGTGCCAGCAGCTTGGAAAGAACTGAAGCTTTCTTT. This codes for CASSLERTEAFF.

This chain uses TRBV15 with TRBJ1-5, with D possibly matching TRBD1 (6 bases). The V gene's germline CDR1 is LNHNV and CDR2 YYDKDF (reference sequence). Trimming took 8 bases from V and 5 from J, leaving 25 bases between them. The CDR3 runs to 17 residues. CDR3 sequence (DNA): TGTGCCACCGTCGAGATCAGAACAGGGAGAAGCTATCAGCCCCAGCATTTT. Protein product: CATVEIRTGRSYQPQHF.

The chain is built from TRBV6-5 and TRBJ2-5; TRBD2 matches at 10 bases. Germline CDR1 reads MNHEY; CDR2 reads SVGAGI. The V and J ends lost 3 bases and 4 bases, in that order; junction bases with no gene match: 8. CDR3 size: 16 residues. The CDR3 DNA is TGTGCCAGCAGTTATTTTGGGACTAGCGCCTCAGAGACCCAGTACTTC. Its protein product is CASSYFGTSASETQYF.

The rearrangement joins TRBV4-3 to TRBJ2-1; D might be TRBD1 or TRBD2, each matching 5 bases. The CDR3 totals 14 residues. Germline V gives CDR1 LGHNA, CDR2 YSLEER. V was cut by 0 bases and J by 9 bases, with 12 bases left in between. CDR3 amino acids: CASSQDWGSGEQFF. The CDR3 DNA sequence: TGCGCCAGCAGCCAAGATTGGGGGAGCGGTGAGCAGTTCTTC.

The chain has TRBV25-1 and TRBJ1-2; unclear D gene. CDR3 length equals 15 residues. Germline V gene data show CDR1 as MGHDK and CDR2 as SYGVNS. V was pared by 1 base and J by 4 bases, with 13 bases between. The CDR3 loop reads CASSEFGPEGYGYTF. CDR3 DNA: TGTGCCAGCAGTGAATTTGGACCGGAGGGCTATGGCTACACCTTC.

This clone was recorded a few times. V gene TRBV5-1 combines with J gene TRBJ2-5; D remains unclear. The V gene lost 4 bases and the J gene lost 1 base, with 8 bases spanning the gap. Germline V gene sequence: CDR1 SGHRS, CDR2 YFSETQ. CDR3 length equals 13 residues. CDR3 coding DNA: TGCGCCAGCAGCCCCGCAGTCCAAGAGACCCAGTACTTC. Translating gives CASSPAVQETQYF.

CDR3 sequence: CASSGDREELTEAFF. CDR3 bases: TGTGCCAGCAGCGGGGACAGGGAAGAGCTTACTGAAGCTTTCTTT. The V gene is TRBV5-6, the J gene TRBJ1-1; TRBD1 matches 9 bases. This CDR3 has 15 residues. Germline V gene lookup returns CDR1 SGHDT and CDR2 YYEEEE. Trimming at V came to 4 bases and at J to 5 bases, leaving 9 bases not matched to a gene.

The gene calls are TRBV10-2 and TRBJ2-1, with D tentatively TRBD2 (5 bases). Trimming left V 7 bases short and J 10 bases short, with 11 bases between. The CDR3 runs 11 residues. CDR1 is WSHSY, CDR2 SAAADI, per germline. The CDR3 loop is CASILGLEQFF. In DNA form, the CDR3 reads TGCGCCAGCATCTTAGGACTGGAGCAGTTCTTC.

The count of this clone is one. Other DNA sequences in the sample encode the same CDR3. V is TRBV6-5 and J is TRBJ2-7, with TRBD2 matching over 7 bases. The length of the CDR3 is 15 residues. Germline CDR1 and CDR2: MNHEY and SVGAGI. V was clipped by 0 bases and J by 2 bases; unmatched bases: 4. The CDR3 sequence is CASSYSASGTYEQYF. In DNA, the CDR3 is TGTGCCAGCAGTTACTCCGCTAGCGGAACCTACGAGCAGTACTTC.

With regard to this clone: This sample includes further DNA sequences coding for the same CDR3. V is TRBV9 and J is TRBJ1-4; a possible D gene is TRBD1 (5 bases). Trimming cost V 2 bases and J 0 bases, with 8 bases left between them. The CDR3 is 15 amino acids. Germline V CDR1 and CDR2: SGDLS, YYNGEE. CDR3 in amino acids: CASSVGGATNEKLFF. CDR3 coding DNA: TGTGCCAGCAGCGTTGGGGGTGCAACTAATGAAAAACTGTTTTTT.